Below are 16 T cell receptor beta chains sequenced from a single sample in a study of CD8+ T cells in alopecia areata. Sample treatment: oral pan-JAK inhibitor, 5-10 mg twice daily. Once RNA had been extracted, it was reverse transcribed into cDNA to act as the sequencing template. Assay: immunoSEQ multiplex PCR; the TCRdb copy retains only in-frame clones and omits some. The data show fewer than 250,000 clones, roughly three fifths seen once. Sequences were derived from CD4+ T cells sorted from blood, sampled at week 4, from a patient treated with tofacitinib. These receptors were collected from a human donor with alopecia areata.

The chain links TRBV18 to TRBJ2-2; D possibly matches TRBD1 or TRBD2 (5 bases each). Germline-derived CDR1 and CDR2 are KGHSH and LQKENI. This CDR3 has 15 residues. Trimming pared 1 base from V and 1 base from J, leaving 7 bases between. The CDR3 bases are TGTGCCAGCTCACCACAGGGGAGGAACACCGGGGAGCTGTTTTTT. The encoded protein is CASSPQGRNTGELFF. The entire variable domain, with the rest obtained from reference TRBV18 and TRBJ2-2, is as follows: NAGVMQNPRHLVRRRGQEARLRCSPMKGHSHVYWYRQLPEEGLKFMVYLQKENIIDESGMPKERFSAEFPKEGPSILRIQQVVRGDSAAYFCASSPQGRNTGELFFGEGSRLTVL.

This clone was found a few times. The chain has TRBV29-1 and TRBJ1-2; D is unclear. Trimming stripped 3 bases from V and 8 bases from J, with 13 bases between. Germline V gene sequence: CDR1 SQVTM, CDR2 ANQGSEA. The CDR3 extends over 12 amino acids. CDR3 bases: TGCAGCGTTGAGGGTCAGTCGGAAGGCTACACCTTC. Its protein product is CSVEGQSEGYTF.

The CDR3 protein is CASSLGGLAYQETQYF. CDR3 DNA sequence: TGTGCCAGCTCCCTCGGTGGGCTAGCGTACCAAGAGACCCAGTACTTC. V is TRBV25-1 and J is TRBJ2-5, with D possibly being TRBD2 (6 bases). With 8 bases removed from V and 0 bases from J, the gap between germline ends came to 19 bases. Germline CDR1 and CDR2: MGHDK and SYGVNS. There are 16 residues in the CDR3.

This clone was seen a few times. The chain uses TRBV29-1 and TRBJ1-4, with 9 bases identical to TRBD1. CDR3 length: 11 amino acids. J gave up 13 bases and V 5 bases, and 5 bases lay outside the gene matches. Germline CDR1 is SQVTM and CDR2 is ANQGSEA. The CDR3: CSVTRDRVLFF. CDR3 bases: TGCAGCGTTACGAGGGACAGGGTACTGTTTTTT.

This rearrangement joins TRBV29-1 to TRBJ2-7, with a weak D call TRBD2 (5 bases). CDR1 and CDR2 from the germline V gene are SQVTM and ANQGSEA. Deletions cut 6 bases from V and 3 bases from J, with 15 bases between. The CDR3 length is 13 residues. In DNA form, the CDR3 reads TGCAGCGTCGAGTCTGGAGGAGGCTACGAGCAGTACTTC. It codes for CSVESGGGYEQYF.

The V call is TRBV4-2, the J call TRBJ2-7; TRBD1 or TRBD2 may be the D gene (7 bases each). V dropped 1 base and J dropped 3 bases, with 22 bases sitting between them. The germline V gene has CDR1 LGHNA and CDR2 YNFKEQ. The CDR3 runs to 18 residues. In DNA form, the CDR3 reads TGTGCCAGCAGCCAAGCTGACACCGGGGGGACAGATGACTACGAGCAGTACTTC. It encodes CASSQADTGGTDDYEQYF.

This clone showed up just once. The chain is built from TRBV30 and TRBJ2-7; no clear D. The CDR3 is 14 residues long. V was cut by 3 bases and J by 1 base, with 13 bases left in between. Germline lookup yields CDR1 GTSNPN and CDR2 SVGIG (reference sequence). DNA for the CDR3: TGTGCCTGGAGGGGCCGTGACGGGTCCTACGAGCAGTACTTC. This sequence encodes CAWRGRDGSYEQYF.

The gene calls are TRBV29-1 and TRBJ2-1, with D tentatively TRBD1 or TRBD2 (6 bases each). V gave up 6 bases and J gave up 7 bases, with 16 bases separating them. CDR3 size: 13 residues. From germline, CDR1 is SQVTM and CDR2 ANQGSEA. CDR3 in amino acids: CSVRRGPINEQFF. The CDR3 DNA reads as TGCAGCGTCCGCCGGGGGCCCATTAATGAGCAGTTCTTC.

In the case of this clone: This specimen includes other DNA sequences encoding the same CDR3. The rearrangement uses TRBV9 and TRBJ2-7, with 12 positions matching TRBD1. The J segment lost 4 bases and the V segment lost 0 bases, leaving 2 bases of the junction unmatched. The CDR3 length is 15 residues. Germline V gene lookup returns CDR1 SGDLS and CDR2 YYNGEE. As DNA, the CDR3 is TGTGCCAGCAGCGTAGGGGACAGGGGGCTGTACGAGCAGTACTTC. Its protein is CASSVGDRGLYEQYF.

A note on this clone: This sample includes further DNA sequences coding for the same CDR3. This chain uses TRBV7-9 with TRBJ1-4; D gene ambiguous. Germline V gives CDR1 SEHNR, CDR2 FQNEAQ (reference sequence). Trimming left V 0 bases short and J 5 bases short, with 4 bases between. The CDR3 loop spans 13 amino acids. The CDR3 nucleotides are TGTGCCAGCAGCTTAGCCCCAAATGAAAAACTGTTTTTT. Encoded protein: CASSLAPNEKLFF.

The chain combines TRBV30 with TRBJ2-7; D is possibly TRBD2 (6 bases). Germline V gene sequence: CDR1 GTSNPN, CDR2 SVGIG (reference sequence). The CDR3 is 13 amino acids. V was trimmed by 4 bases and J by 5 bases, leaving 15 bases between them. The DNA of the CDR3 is TGTGCCTGGAAGGAGGGCCTGAAAAACGAGCAGTACTTC. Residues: CAWKEGLKNEQYF.

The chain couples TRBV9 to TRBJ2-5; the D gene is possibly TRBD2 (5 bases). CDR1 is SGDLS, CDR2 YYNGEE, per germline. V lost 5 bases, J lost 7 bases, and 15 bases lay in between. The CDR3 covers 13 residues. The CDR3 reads CASSSHVGGTQYF. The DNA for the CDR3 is TGTGCCAGCAGTTCCCATGTAGGAGGGACCCAGTACTTC.

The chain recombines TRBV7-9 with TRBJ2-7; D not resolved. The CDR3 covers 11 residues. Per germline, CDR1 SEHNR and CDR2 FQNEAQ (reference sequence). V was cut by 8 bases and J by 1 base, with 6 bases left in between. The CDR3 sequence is CASGQSYEQYF. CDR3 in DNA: TGTGCCAGCGGGCAGTCCTACGAGCAGTACTTC. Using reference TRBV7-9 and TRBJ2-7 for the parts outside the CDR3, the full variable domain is DTGVSQNPRHKITKRGQNVTFRCDPISEHNRLYWYRQTLGQGPEFLTYFQNEAQLEKSRLLSDRFSAERPKGSFSTLEIQRTEQGDSAMYLCASGQSYEQYFGPGTRLTVT.

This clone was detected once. The CDR3 sequence is CASSQGGESGANVLTF. Written as DNA, the CDR3 is TGCGCCAGCAGTCAAGGGGGGGAGTCTGGGGCCAACGTCCTGACTTTC. The chain joins TRBV23-1 to TRBJ2-6, with 7 bases fitting TRBD2. TRBV23-1 is noted as an ORF with a role that remains uncertain. The CDR3 contains 16 residues. The junction had 2 bases not matched to a gene; V was cut back by 2 bases and J by 1 base.

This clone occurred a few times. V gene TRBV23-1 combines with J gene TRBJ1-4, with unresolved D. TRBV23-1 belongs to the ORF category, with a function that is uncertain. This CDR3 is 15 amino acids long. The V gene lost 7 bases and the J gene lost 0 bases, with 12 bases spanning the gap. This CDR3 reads CASNPTPATNEKLFF. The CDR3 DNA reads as TGCGCCAGCAACCCGACACCGGCAACTAATGAAAAACTGTTTTTT.

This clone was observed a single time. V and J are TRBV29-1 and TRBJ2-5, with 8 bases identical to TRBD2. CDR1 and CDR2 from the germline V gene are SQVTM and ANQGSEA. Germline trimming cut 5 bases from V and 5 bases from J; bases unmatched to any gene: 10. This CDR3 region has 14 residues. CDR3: CSVSGGPGEETQYF. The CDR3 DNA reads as TGCAGCGTTTCGGGAGGGCCGGGGGAGGAGACCCAGTACTTC.